These 8 T cell receptor beta chains share one sample of origin, sequenced in a study of OX40 agonist ivuxolimab in advanced cancers. Assay used: immunoSEQ multiplex PCR; TCRdb lists only in-frame clones, some missing. The data hold 70,000 to 90,000 clones, with 89% observed a single time. The source material was CD4+ or CD8+ T cells sorted from blood, sampled in a trial of the OX40 agonist ivuxolimab. These receptors originate from an adult with an advanced solid tumor such as melanoma, head and neck, liver or kidney cancer.

This clone has just one count. The V gene is TRBV4-1, the J gene TRBJ2-5; 11 bases align to TRBD2. CDR3 length equals 17 residues. Looked up from germline, CDR1 is MGHRA and CDR2 is YSYEKL. The ends lost 1 base at V and 3 bases at J; junction bases unmatched: 7. In nucleotides, the CDR3 is TGCGCCAGCAGCCAAGGGAGTCTAGCGGGGGGCAAAGAGACCCAGTACTTC. It translates to CASSQGSLAGGKETQYF.

The chain recombines TRBV2 with TRBJ1-2, with D uncertain. The germline CDR1 and CDR2 sequences are SNHLY and FYNNEI. The CDR3 length is 12 residues. Trimming removed 7 bases from V and 4 bases from J, with 10 bases in between. The CDR3 loop is CASISRGYGYTF. In DNA form, the CDR3 reads TGTGCCAGCATTTCCCGAGGCTATGGCTACACCTTC.

The rearrangement uses TRBV11-2 and TRBJ1-1, with D hard to call. The CDR3 is 15 residues long. In germline, CDR1 is SGHAT, CDR2 FQNNGV. Trimming stripped 7 bases from V and 1 base from J, with 16 bases between. The CDR3: CASKTQAGRNTEAFF. The CDR3 coding sequence is TGTGCCAGCAAAACCCAGGCCGGGCGGAACACTGAAGCTTTCTTT. The complete variable domain, with remaining parts taken from reference TRBV11-2 and TRBJ1-1, reads EAGVAQSPRYKIIEKRQSVAFWCNPISGHATLYWYQQILGQGPKLLIQFQNNGVVDDSQLPKDRFSAERLKGVDSTLKIQPAKLEDSAVYLCASKTQAGRNTEAFFGQGTRLTVV.

J is TRBJ2-3 and V is TRBV9, with a tentative D call TRBD1 (6 bases). The CDR3 consists of 16 residues. Germline V gene data show CDR1 as SGDLS and CDR2 as YYNGEE. V was cut by 0 bases and J by 4 bases, with 15 bases left in between. CDR3 in DNA: TGTGCCAGCAGCGTAGATTGGGGGCGCGGGTCAGATACGCAGTATTTT. Translation gives CASSVDWGRGSDTQYF. The whole variable domain, filled in from reference TRBV9 and TRBJ2-3, reads DSGVTQTPKHLITATGQRVTLRCSPRSGDLSVYWYQQSLDQGLQFLIQYYNGEERAKGNILERFSAQQFPDLHSELNLSSLELGDSALYFCASSVDWGRGSDTQYFGPGTRLTVL.

The rearrangement joins TRBV5-1 to TRBJ2-6; the D is unclear. This CDR3 contains 16 residues. The germline CDR1 and CDR2 sequences are SGHRS and YFSETQ. The V and J ends lost 5 bases and 2 bases respectively, with 14 bases between them. DNA of the CDR3: TGCGCCAGCAGGCCCCTACTTCGGACTGGGGCCAACGTCCTGACTTTC. It is translated as CASRPLLRTGANVLTF.

J is TRBJ2-1 and V is TRBV7-3; D is unresolved. Looked up from germline, CDR1 is SGHTA and CDR2 is FQGTGA. V gave up 1 base and J gave up 9 bases, with 13 bases separating them. CDR3 length: 14 amino acids. CDR3 residues: CASSLIYGTGEQFF. The CDR3 nucleotides read TGTGCCAGCAGCTTAATTTACGGTACGGGTGAGCAGTTCTTC.

Only one count was recorded for this clone. CDR3 sequence reads: CASSSNQGGSYEQYF. The DNA of the CDR3 is TGTGCCAGCTCGTCTAATCAGGGGGGGTCCTACGAGCAGTACTTC. The chain couples TRBV18 to TRBJ2-7; D assignment may be TRBD1 or TRBD2 (7 bases each). V shed 6 bases and J shed 1 base, with 16 bases lying between them. The CDR3 runs to 15 residues. Looked up from germline, CDR1 is KGHSH and CDR2 is LQKENI.

This chain links TRBV7-8 with TRBJ1-5; D might be TRBD1 (5 bases). V shed 5 bases and J shed 3 bases, with 17 bases lying between them. Germline lookup yields CDR1 SGHVS and CDR2 FQNEAQ. CDR3 length: 16 residues. The CDR3 region is CASSPGTSTLNQPQHF. The CDR3 nucleotides read TGTGCCAGCAGCCCCGGGACCTCCACCCTCAATCAGCCCCAGCATTTT.